Below are 9 T cell receptor beta chains sequenced from a single sample in a study of long-term antiretroviral therapy in people with HIV. Runs used v3.0 of the immunoSEQ assay and were done at survey level. Repertoires were generated with immunoSEQ multiplex PCR, while TCRdb's copy carries only in-frame clones and drops some. Here the sample spans 19,000 or so clones, roughly 79% being singletons. The sample consisted of unsorted PBMCs, taken 2.2 years after starting antiretroviral therapy. These receptor sequences come from a man aged 45-65 years with HIV.

V is TRBV27 and J is TRBJ2-7, with 9 bases lining up with TRBD1. The CDR3 is made up of 18 amino acids. Losses at the gene ends were 6 bases for V and 5 bases for J; bases not matched to a gene: 20. Germline CDR1 is MNHEY and CDR2 is SMNVEV (reference sequence). Here the CDR3 DNA reads TGTGCCAGCAGCAATAGACTTCGGACAGGGGATAGTTCCCACGAGCAGTACTTC. Translating it yields CASSNRLRTGDSSHEQYF.

The V call is TRBV5-5, the J call TRBJ2-5; a weak D match, TRBD1 (6 bases). The CDR3 is 14 amino acids. Deletions cut 7 bases from V and 0 bases from J, with 13 bases between. Germline CDR1 is SGHKS and CDR2 is YYEKEE (reference sequence). CDR3 loop: CASGRTAYQETQYF. The DNA for the CDR3 is TGTGCCAGCGGTAGGACAGCGTACCAAGAGACCCAGTACTTC.

A single count supports this clone. The gene calls are TRBV2 and TRBJ2-1; TRBD2 matches at 7 bases. Trimming took 2 bases from V and 2 from J; bases not matched to a gene: 12. The CDR3 covers 18 residues. Germline CDR1 reads SNHLY; CDR2 reads FYNNEI. The CDR3 protein is CASSESVGGKWAYNEQFF. As DNA, the CDR3 is TGTGCCAGCAGTGAATCGGTGGGAGGGAAGTGGGCCTACAATGAGCAGTTCTTC.

The V and J genes are TRBV6-6 and TRBJ2-7; unclear D gene. CDR1 MNHNY and CDR2 SVGAGI come from the germline V gene (reference sequence). Trimming stripped 9 bases from V and 5 bases from J, with 8 bases between. This CDR3 spans 10 amino acids. The CDR3 DNA sequence: TGTGCCAGGAGCCGGAACGAGCAGTACTTC. Protein sequence: CARSRNEQYF.

About this clone: The sample holds other DNA sequences that translate to the same CDR3. V usage is TRBV19 and J usage is TRBJ1-5; possibly TRBD1 for D (5 bases). The germline gives CDR1 LNHDA, CDR2 SQIVND (reference sequence). V shed 8 bases and J shed 6 bases, with 14 bases lying between them. This CDR3 is 13 amino acids long. Written as DNA, the CDR3 is TGTGCCAGTGGACCAGGGCTTGGTCAGCCCCAGCATTTT. Its protein product is CASGPGLGQPQHF.

The chain's CDR3 is CASSFDTDTQYF. In nucleotides, the CDR3 is TGTGCCAGCAGCTTCGACACAGATACGCAGTATTTT. V is TRBV11-2 and J is TRBJ2-3; D remains unclear. With 3 bases removed from V and 2 bases from J, the gap between germline ends came to 3 bases. This CDR3 has 12 residues. The germline V gene encodes CDR1 SGHAT and CDR2 FQNNGV.

The chain employs TRBV27 and TRBJ1-5, with D perhaps matching TRBD1 (6 bases). V lost 8 bases to trimming and J lost 7 bases, with 18 bases between them. In germline, CDR1 is MNHEY, CDR2 SMNVEV (reference sequence). This CDR3 comprises 14 residues. The CDR3 bases are TGTGCCAGCGCAAATTCCCAGGGGACCCAGCCCCAGCATTTT. This encodes CASANSQGTQPQHF.

This chain links TRBV5-1 with TRBJ2-7, with D maybe TRBD2 (6 bases). The ends were cut back, 4 bases at V and 1 base at J, with 15 bases in the middle. Germline values: CDR1 SGHRS, CDR2 YFSETQ. This CDR3 has 15 residues. The DNA of the CDR3 is TGCGCCAGCAGCCACCGGGACTCCGGGTCCTACGAGCAGTACTTC. Translating it yields CASSHRDSGSYEQYF.

This clone was detected only a few times. This chain joins TRBV6-5 and TRBJ1-3, with a weak D call TRBD1 (6 bases). V gave up 2 bases and J gave up 2 bases, with 7 bases separating them. The CDR3 consists of 14 residues. CDR1 and CDR2 (germline): MNHEY, SVGAGI. The CDR3 spells CASSYEGAGNTIYF. Written as DNA, the CDR3 is TGTGCCAGCAGTTACGAGGGGGCTGGAAACACCATATATTTT.